One sample yielded the 28 T cell receptor beta chains listed below, sequenced in a study of cytomegalovirus exposure and HLA in healthy donors. Some clones are missing from TCRdb's copy, which holds only in-frame ones; the method was immunoSEQ multiplex PCR. The table records approximately 54,000 clones, roughly 87% of them present only once. The specimen sequenced was PBMCs. The receptors derive from a woman between 18 and 30 years old in good health and CMV-seropositive.

The chain couples TRBV29-1 to TRBJ1-4, with 8 bases matching TRBD1. The CDR3 is 15 residues long. CDR1 and CDR2 from the germline V gene are SQVTM and ANQGSEA. V shed 0 bases, J shed 7 bases, and the junction held 7 bases outside the gene matches. The CDR3 spells CSVEDLTGAGEKLFF. The CDR3 DNA sequence: TGCAGCGTTGAAGACTTGACAGGGGCTGGTGAAAAACTGTTTTTT.

The V call is TRBV4-2, the J call TRBJ2-5, with 16 nucleotides matching TRBD2. The V gene end was trimmed by 2 bases and the J gene end by 3 bases; junction bases not matched to a gene: 3. This CDR3 is built from 17 residues. The germline CDR1 and CDR2 sequences are LGHNA and YNFKEQ. Here the CDR3 DNA reads TGTGCCAGCAGCCAAACCGGGACTAGCGGGGGGGAAGAGACCCAGTACTTC. It is translated as CASSQTGTSGGEETQYF.

The chain employs TRBV5-5 and TRBJ1-1, with TRBD1 matching 7 bases. The junction had 4 bases not matched to a gene; V was cut back by 5 bases and J by 0 bases. Germline values: CDR1 SGHKS, CDR2 YYEKEE (reference sequence). CDR3 length: 14 residues. CDR3 in amino acids: CASSIQGMNTEAFF. CDR3 in DNA: TGTGCCAGCAGTATACAGGGGATGAACACTGAAGCTTTCTTT.

The chain recombines TRBV4-2 with TRBJ1-1, with unresolved D. Germline CDR1 and CDR2: LGHNA and YNFKEQ. Trimming shortened V by 0 bases and J by 0 bases, and 5 bases separated the two germline ends. The CDR3 loop spans 14 amino acids. The chain's CDR3 is CASSQERLNTEAFF. The CDR3 DNA sequence: TGTGCCAGCAGCCAAGAGCGGCTGAACACTGAAGCTTTCTTT.

This chain uses TRBV10-3 with TRBJ1-1, with 9 bases identical to TRBD1. Germline values: CDR1 ENHRY, CDR2 SYGVKD. CDR3 length equals 14 residues. Trimming took 7 bases from V and 2 from J; bases not matched to a gene: 5. The CDR3 nucleotides are TGTGCCATCACCGGGACAGGGAAAAACACTGAAGCTTTCTTT. As protein: CAITGTGKNTEAFF.

This clone was picked up one time. J is TRBJ2-1 and V is TRBV4-3, with D hard to call. Germline V gene data show CDR1 as LGHNA and CDR2 as YSLEER. The V gene lost 1 base and the J gene lost 0 bases, with 7 bases spanning the gap. The CDR3 runs 15 residues. The CDR3 loop is CASSQGPASYNEQFF. The CDR3 coding sequence is TGCGCCAGCAGCCAAGGGCCTGCCTCCTACAATGAGCAGTTCTTC.

The chain has TRBV7-3 and TRBJ2-7, with D maybe TRBD2 (6 bases). The CDR3 sequence is 13 residues long. The V end was cut by 4 bases, the J end by 2 bases, with 9 bases between. The germline CDR1 and CDR2 sequences are SGHTA and FQGTGA. CDR3 nucleotide sequence: TGTGCCAGCAGCTCTTCGGGGGCCTACGAGCAGTACTTC. Amino acid sequence: CASSSSGAYEQYF.

This rearrangement joins TRBV5-6 to TRBJ1-1; D is unresolved. Trimming removed 0 bases from V and 4 bases from J, with 10 bases in between. This CDR3 spans 14 amino acids. Germline-derived CDR1 and CDR2 are SGHDT and YYEEEE. The CDR3 DNA sequence: TGTGCCAGCAGCTTGGTTCTGAGGGCCACTGAAGCTTTCTTT. Translating it yields CASSLVLRATEAFF.

V usage is TRBV6-1 and J usage is TRBJ2-3, with no clear D. V was cut by 7 bases and J by 1 base, with 15 bases left in between. The germline V gene has CDR1 MNHNS and CDR2 SASEGT. The CDR3 sequence is 15 residues long. CDR3 residues: CASTGRAPGTDTQYF. CDR3 in DNA: TGTGCCAGCACCGGAAGAGCGCCGGGCACAGATACGCAGTATTTT.

V usage is TRBV5-4 and J usage is TRBJ1-1; D is uncertain. The ends were cut back, 0 bases at V and 2 bases at J, with 8 bases in the middle. The germline gives CDR1 SGHNT, CDR2 YYREEE (reference sequence). The length of the CDR3 is 14 residues. CDR3 nucleotide sequence: TGTGCCAGCAGCTTGGAGCTGCAAAACACTGAAGCTTTCTTT. Translated: CASSLELQNTEAFF. Supplemented by reference TRBV5-4 and TRBJ1-1, the full variable domain reads ETGVTQSPTHLIKTRGQQVTLRCSSQSGHNTVSWYQQALGQGPQFIFQYYREEENGRGNFPPRFSGLQFPNYSSELNVNALELDDSALYLCASSLELQNTEAFFGQGTRLTVV.

The chain has TRBV6-1 and TRBJ1-1; 11 bases map to TRBD1. With 1 base clipped from V and 6 bases from J, the junction kept 7 bases outside the gene matches. Germline V gene data show CDR1 as MNHNS and CDR2 as SASEGT. The CDR3 is 16 amino acids. Written as DNA, the CDR3 is TGTGCCAGCAGTGAAGTGGTGGGACAGGGGGTTCCTGAAGCTTTCTTT. It specifies CASSEVVGQGVPEAFF.

The V call is TRBV7-2, the J call TRBJ1-6, with TRBD1 matching over 7 bases. Germline values: CDR1 SGHTA, CDR2 FQGNSA. V shed 5 bases, J shed 9 bases, and the junction held 10 bases outside the gene matches. This CDR3 comprises 15 residues. CDR3 sequence: CASSLMDRTGSPLHF. CDR3 sequence (DNA): TGTGCCAGCAGCCTAATGGACAGGACCGGTTCACCCCTCCACTTT.

This chain uses TRBV9 with TRBJ2-1; the match to TRBD1 covers 9 bases. After removal of 4 bases from V and 6 bases from J, the junction contained 8 bases not matched to a gene. Looked up from germline, CDR1 is SGDLS and CDR2 is YYNGEE. The CDR3 runs to 15 residues. The CDR3 DNA reads as TGTGCCAGCAGCAATCGGGACAGGGCATCCAATGAGCAGTTCTTC. Translation: CASSNRDRASNEQFF.

The chain links TRBV19 to TRBJ1-3; D not certain. Deletions cut 4 bases from V and 0 bases from J, with 10 bases between. The CDR3 is 15 residues long. The V gene's germline CDR1 is LNHDA and CDR2 SQIVND (reference sequence). DNA for the CDR3: TGTGCCAGTAGTAGGGCAGGTGGCTCTGGAAACACCATATATTTT. It yields the protein CASSRAGGSGNTIYF.

The CDR3 coding sequence is TGTGCCAGCAGTTGGGGGGACGGTGAAAAACTGTTTTTT. Protein product: CASSWGDGEKLFF. The chain carries TRBV6-5 and TRBJ1-4; TRBD1 might be the D (5 bases). Trimming removed 4 bases from V and 7 bases from J, with 10 bases in between. The germline CDR1 and CDR2 sequences are MNHEY and SVGAGI. CDR3 size: 13 residues.

The gene calls are TRBV27 and TRBJ1-4; maybe TRBD1 (5 bases). This CDR3 region has 14 residues. The germline V gene has CDR1 MNHEY and CDR2 SMNVEV (reference sequence). The ends were cut back, 3 bases at V and 6 bases at J, with 11 bases in the middle. The CDR3 here is CASSFWGGDEKLFF. The DNA of the CDR3 is TGTGCCAGCAGTTTCTGGGGCGGCGATGAAAAACTGTTTTTT. The entire variable domain, with the rest obtained from reference TRBV27 and TRBJ1-4, is as follows: EAQVTQNPRYLITVTGKKLTVTCSQNMNHEYMSWYRQDPGLGLRQIYYSMNVEVTDKGDVPEGYKVSRKEKRNFPLILESPSPNQTSLYFCASSFWGGDEKLFFGSGTQLSVL.

The rearrangement uses TRBV5-1 and TRBJ1-1, with unresolved D. Between the trimmed V and J ends, which lost 6 bases and 0 bases, there was a span of 15 bases. The CDR3 length is 15 residues. Looked up from germline, CDR1 is SGHRS and CDR2 is YFSETQ. The CDR3 DNA follows: TGCGCCAGCACCCTCACGGGGATCATGAACACTGAAGCTTTCTTT. It translates to CASTLTGIMNTEAFF.

The chain carries TRBV4-1 and TRBJ1-6, with a tentative D call TRBD1 (6 bases). The V end lost 4 bases, the J end lost 8 bases, and 18 bases lay between the germline ends. The germline CDR1 and CDR2 sequences are MGHRA and YSYEKL. The CDR3 is 16 residues long. The CDR3 loop is CASSLSLDSTDSPLHF. The CDR3 DNA reads TGCGCCAGCAGCCTTTCCCTGGACAGCACGGATTCACCCCTCCACTTT.

The chain carries TRBV6-5 and TRBJ2-4; perhaps TRBD1 as D (6 bases). The V end was cut by 8 bases, the J end by 2 bases, with 10 bases between. The CDR3 is 13 amino acids. Per germline, CDR1 MNHEY and CDR2 SVGAGI. The CDR3 DNA reads as TGTGCCAGCTCAACAGGGTCCAAAAACATTCAGTACTTC. It encodes CASSTGSKNIQYF.

This clone has a handful of counts. The CDR3 nucleotides are TGTGCCAGCACCCACCTCTCCGGGACAGGGTTGGGGGAGCAGTACTTC. It codes for CASTHLSGTGLGEQYF. The V call is TRBV28, the J call TRBJ2-7; 9 nucleotides match TRBD1. The CDR3 is 16 amino acids. In germline, CDR1 is MDHEN, CDR2 SYDVKM. Unmatched junction bases numbered 17, after V lost 7 bases and J lost 7 bases.

This chain joins TRBV29-1 and TRBJ2-1, with 7 bases that match TRBD2. CDR3 size: 14 residues. CDR1 is SQVTM, CDR2 ANQGSEA, per germline. V was pared by 4 bases and J by 9 bases, with 12 bases of the junction left unmatched. The CDR3, as DNA: TGCAGCGTTGGCCTACGGGGGGTCGGGGGTGAGCAGTTCTTC. Its protein is CSVGLRGVGGEQFF.

The chain employs TRBV19 and TRBJ2-5, with a possible D match to TRBD2 (6 bases). Trimming shortened V by 1 base and J by 2 bases, and 8 bases separated the two germline ends. CDR1 LNHDA and CDR2 SQIVND come from the germline V gene (reference sequence). The CDR3 has 14 amino acids. CDR3 loop: CASSIVGLQETQYF. For the CDR3, the DNA is TGTGCCAGTAGTATAGTGGGACTTCAAGAGACCCAGTACTTC.

This chain joins TRBV6-1 and TRBJ1-1; D is unclear. The CDR3 is made up of 13 amino acids. The germline CDR1 and CDR2 sequences are MNHNS and SASEGT. Trimming left V 1 base short and J 5 bases short, with 8 bases between. CDR3 protein: CASSEVAETEAFF. CDR3 nucleotides: TGTGCCAGCAGTGAAGTCGCTGAGACTGAAGCTTTCTTT.

V is TRBV6-1 and J is TRBJ1-1; no clear D gene. The V gene's germline CDR1 is MNHNS and CDR2 SASEGT. The CDR3 contains 14 residues. Trimming pared 5 bases from V and 5 bases from J, leaving 15 bases between. CDR3 protein: CASSSQAGMTEAFF. The CDR3 DNA follows: TGTGCCAGCAGTAGTCAGGCAGGAATGACTGAAGCTTTCTTT.

In this sample, this clone turned up once. The chain is built from TRBV6-5 and TRBJ1-3; D call uncertain. The V end was cut by 2 bases, the J end by 0 bases, with 11 bases between. This CDR3 comprises 16 residues. Germline V lookup: CDR1 MNHEY, CDR2 SVGAGI. The CDR3 coding sequence is TGTGCCAGCAGTTACGAGGTGCCGAGCTCTGGAAACACCATATATTTT. Amino acid sequence: CASSYEVPSSGNTIYF.

The V call is TRBV28, the J call TRBJ2-2; D gene uncertain. The CDR3 length is 12 residues. In germline, CDR1 is MDHEN, CDR2 SYDVKM. Trimming cost V 5 bases and J 3 bases, with 4 bases left between them. The CDR3 region is CASSEDTGELFF. The CDR3 nucleotides read TGTGCCAGCAGTGAGGACACCGGGGAGCTGTTTTTT.

This chain links TRBV5-1 with TRBJ2-2, with 9 nucleotides matching TRBD2. Germline V gene sequence: CDR1 SGHRS, CDR2 YFSETQ. This CDR3 spans 16 amino acids. With 4 bases clipped from V and 8 bases from J, the junction kept 12 bases outside the gene matches. As DNA, the CDR3 is TGCGCCAGCAGCGCTCGGGGTAGCGGGGGCCTGGGGGAGCTGTTTTTT. This gives the protein CASSARGSGGLGELFF.

The chain carries TRBV27 and TRBJ2-1, with D hard to call. Trimming stripped 7 bases from V and 0 bases from J, with 10 bases between. The CDR3 spans 14 residues. From germline, CDR1 is MNHEY and CDR2 SMNVEV (reference sequence). The CDR3 loop reads CASKEPSSYNEQFF. The CDR3 bases are TGTGCCAGCAAAGAGCCAAGCTCCTACAATGAGCAGTTCTTC.